A selection of T cell receptor beta chains follows, all from one sample in a study of T-cell memory formation after mild COVID-19. One entry per CDR3 protein results from TCRdb running MiXCR on the 5' RACE reads. Seen here are under 450,000 distinct CDR3 sequences, 20% to 25% observed once, and the top ten hold around 20%. Sequenced input: PBMCs or a T cell subset sorted from them (not recorded which). All receptors derive from a man aged 18 to 30 who had mild COVID-19 (a few samples of this study predate the infection). Cell type and time point are not known. CDR3s include the opening cysteine and the closing phenylalanine or tryptophan. The order of the fields is clone size, V gene, D gene, J gene, CDR3 protein. The D gene is left open where the match is weak. Where a row states a size, it is once, few, many or the class of an expanded clone; other rows omit it.

>few|TRBV6-2/TRBV6-3|.|TRBJ1-2
CASSYSRDKGYTF
>many|TRBV20-1|TRBD1|TRBJ2-5
CSAPSPGTGETQYF
>.|TRBV7-8|.|TRBJ2-5
CASSLTGTTRYTQTQYF
>.|TRBV7-9|.|TRBJ1-1
CASTRPAKEAFF
>.|TRBV18|.|TRBJ2-7
CASSPPGISGGSYEQYF
>few|TRBV11-2|TRBD2|TRBJ2-2
CASRGLAGNTGELFF
>.|TRBV7-2|TRBD1|TRBJ1-5
CASSWDRNQPQHF
>medium-sized|TRBV5-6|TRBD2|TRBJ2-3
CASSLYKRGLTDTQYF
>few|TRBV25-1|.|TRBJ1-4
CASSGGTRNEKLFF
>.|TRBV5-4|TRBD1|TRBJ2-4
CASSLTGERIQYF
>many|TRBV5-4|TRBD2|TRBJ2-7
CASSAAGGLSYEQYF
>.|TRBV11-2|.|TRBJ1-3
CASSLDSLVYF
>few|TRBV11-2|.|TRBJ2-3
CASSPAVDTQYF
>.|TRBV10-3|TRBD1|TRBJ2-6
CAISRPTGGSSGANVLTF
>few|TRBV29-1|.|TRBJ2-3
CSVGSVRDTQYF
>few|TRBV12-3/TRBV12-4|.|TRBJ2-7
CASSRNRVEQYF
>.|TRBV2|.|TRBJ2-3
CAIPRGVRTDTQYF
>few|TRBV7-9|TRBD2|TRBJ2-3
CASSLGLGPPGTSGATDTQYF
>.|TRBV9|TRBD1|TRBJ1-2
CASSRDSSNYGYTF
>.|TRBV3-1|TRBD2|TRBJ2-2
CASSQALPASGGPNTGELFF
>few|TRBV12-3/TRBV12-4|TRBD2|TRBJ2-7
CASSTGPGLAGFYEQYF
>few|TRBV7-2|.|TRBJ1-2
CASSLAPAYGYTF
>few|TRBV12-3/TRBV12-4|.|TRBJ2-7
CASSLVRVKAYEQYF
>few|TRBV18|.|TRBJ2-7
CASVADIPLPEQYF
>.|TRBV5-1|.|TRBJ2-1
CASSLVWERTEQFF
>few|TRBV5-1|.|TRBJ1-2
CASSSRDTFYGYTF
>few|TRBV29-1|.|TRBJ2-5
CSGKKWWDQETQYF
>.|TRBV19|.|TRBJ2-2
CASSLGWGNTGELFF
>.|TRBV5-6|.|TRBJ2-5
CASSFGGPSQETQYF
>few|TRBV9|.|TRBJ1-1
CASSPQTGFGTEAFF
>many|TRBV5-1|.|TRBJ2-2
CASSGNLNTGELFF
>.|TRBV4-2|TRBD2|TRBJ2-3
CASSQEPAGEPDTQYF
>few|TRBV7-3|.|TRBJ2-1
CASSVWGASGNEQFF
>once|TRBV11-2|TRBD1|TRBJ2-2
CASSLGQGLSTGELFF
>.|TRBV5-1|TRBD1|TRBJ1-2
CASSDRVDGYTF
>.|TRBV12-3/TRBV12-4|.|TRBJ2-1
CASRTDRHNEQFF
>many|TRBV6-5|TRBD1|TRBJ2-1
CASSRSPGQGYNEQFF
>.|TRBV20-1|.|TRBJ1-3
CSARGPGAGNTIYF
>few|TRBV5-1|TRBD1|TRBJ1-2
CASSQGQLPFFYGYTF
>.|TRBV7-2|.|TRBJ1-2
CASSLGRASYGYTF
>.|TRBV3-1|.|TRBJ2-1
CASSHKSGLRPREQFF
>.|TRBV7-9|.|TRBJ1-2
CASSSAGAQGYTF